The 7 T cell receptor beta chains below were found in one sample sequenced in a study of esophageal squamous cell carcinoma under preoperative chemotherapy. TCRdb re-derived calls from the PCR reads in MiXCR, one entry per CDR3 protein. The sample includes roughly 18,000 distinct CDR3 sequences, 40% to 55% of them seen just once. Documented time point: after preoperative PTX-NDP chemotherapy. The specimen was obtained from a patient given preoperative chemotherapy. The receptors were gathered from a human donor with esophageal squamous cell carcinoma. The donor label of this sample is uncertain.

This clonotype has only one observation. Its ends do not fully match the called genes, so a read error is possible. The genes are TRBV7-2 and TRBJ2-3, with 9 positions matching TRBD1. The CDR3 spans 16 residues. Germline CDR1 is SGHTA and CDR2 is FQGNSA. This CDR3 reads CACRARQGGGTDTQYF. The DNA for the CDR3 is TGTGCCTGCAGGGCACGACAGGGGGGGGGCACAGATACGCAGTACTTT.

In regard to this clonotype: Germline is not matched at one junction end, which may reflect a read error. This rearrangement joins TRBV11-3 to TRBJ2-1, with D unclear. CDR1 and CDR2 (germline): SGHNT, YENEEA. The CDR3 is 13 residues long. Here the CDR3 reads CASRFSANNTQYF. Here the CDR3 DNA reads TGTGCCAGCAGGTTTTCAGCCAACAACACGCAGTACTTT.

Details on this clonotype: A read error may produce the germline difference seen at one junction end. The chain combines TRBV7-3 with TRBJ2-2, with D unresolved. The CDR3 covers 15 residues. Germline loops: CDR1 SGHTA, CDR2 FQGTGA. CDR3 residues: CASSPRAVSTETLYF. CDR3 sequence (DNA): TGTGCCAGCAGCCCCCGGGCTGTGAGCACCGAGACGCTGTATTTT.

This clonotype showed up many times. V usage is TRBV11-2 and J usage is TRBJ2-1; D not resolved. The V gene's germline CDR1 is SGHAT and CDR2 FQNNGV. The CDR3 runs 17 residues. Between the trimmed V and J ends, which lost 1 base and 1 base, there was a span of 14 bases. CDR3 amino acids: CASSLVSQSWSYNEQFF. CDR3 in DNA: TGTGCCAGCAGCTTAGTCTCCCAATCTTGGTCCTACAATGAGCAGTTCTTC.

Turning to this clonotype: One end of the junction does not line up with germline, which may come from a read error. V gene TRBV7-3 combines with J gene TRBJ2-4; D possibly corresponds to TRBD2 (5 bases). CDR1 and CDR2 (germline): SGHTA, FQGTGA. This CDR3 spans 15 amino acids. CDR3 DNA: TGTGCCAGCAGCTCTGGGCTGGGAGCCACAAACACTCAGTACTTC. Amino acid sequence: CASSSGLGATNTQYF.

CDR3 in DNA: TGTGCCAGCAGCCGCGCGGGGGGGGGTGACCAAGATACGCAGTACTTC. Its protein is CASSRAGGGDQDTQYF. The chain is built from TRBV7-9 and TRBJ2-5; 9 positions agree with TRBD2. Germline CDR1 reads SEHNR; CDR2 reads FQNEAQ (reference sequence). The CDR3 contains 16 residues. Trimming cost V 5 bases and J 11 bases; bases outside gene matches: 18.

V and J are TRBV12-3 or TRBV12-4 and TRBJ2-2; 8 bases fit TRBD2. CDR3 length: 16 amino acids. V lost 6 bases and J lost 5; bases outside the gene matches: 11. The CDR3, as DNA: TGTGCCAGCAGCCCTACCGGGACTAGAAGGACCGGGGAGCTGTTTTTT. The encoded protein is CASSPTGTRRTGELFF.